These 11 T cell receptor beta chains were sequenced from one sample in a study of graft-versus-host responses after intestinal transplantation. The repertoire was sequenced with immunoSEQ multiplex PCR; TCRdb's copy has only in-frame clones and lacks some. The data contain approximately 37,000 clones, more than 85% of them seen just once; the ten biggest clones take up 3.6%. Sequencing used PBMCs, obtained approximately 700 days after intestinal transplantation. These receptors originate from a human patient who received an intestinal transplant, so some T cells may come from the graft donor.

CDR3 bases: TGCGCCAGCAGCAGAGTACAGGGCTACGAGCAGTACTTC. Translating gives CASSRVQGYEQYF. The chain carries TRBV10-2 and TRBJ2-7; D might be TRBD1 (6 bases). CDR1 and CDR2 (germline): WSHSY, SAAADI. The V gene lost 6 bases and the J gene lost 3 bases, with 12 bases spanning the gap. The CDR3 is 13 residues long.

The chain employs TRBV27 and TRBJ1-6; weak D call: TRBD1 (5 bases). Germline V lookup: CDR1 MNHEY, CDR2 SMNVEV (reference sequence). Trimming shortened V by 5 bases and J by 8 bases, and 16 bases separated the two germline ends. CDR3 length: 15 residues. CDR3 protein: CASSPRGGGYSPLHF. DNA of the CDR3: TGTGCCAGCAGTCCTAGGGGCGGGGGGTATTCACCCCTCCACTTT.

CDR3 bases: TGCAGCGCTTCCGACAGGGGAGGTGTGGGGTCCTACGAGCAGTACTTC. This gives the protein CSASDRGGVGSYEQYF. The chain recombines TRBV29-1 with TRBJ2-7, with 8 bases identical to TRBD1. The germline gives CDR1 SQVTM, CDR2 ANQGSEA. This CDR3 comprises 16 residues. V lost 7 bases, J lost 1 base, and 15 bases stayed unmatched.

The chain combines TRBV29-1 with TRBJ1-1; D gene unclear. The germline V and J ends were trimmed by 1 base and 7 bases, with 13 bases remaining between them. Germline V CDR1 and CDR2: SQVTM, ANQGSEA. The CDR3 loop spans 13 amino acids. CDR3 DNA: TGCAGCGTTGAAGGGTTACTCGCCGTTGAAGCTTTCTTT. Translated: CSVEGLLAVEAFF.

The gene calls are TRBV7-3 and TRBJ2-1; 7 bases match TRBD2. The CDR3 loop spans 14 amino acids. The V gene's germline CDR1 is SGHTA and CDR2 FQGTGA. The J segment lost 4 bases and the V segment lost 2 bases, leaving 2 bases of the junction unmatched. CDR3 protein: CASSLQAGYNEQFF. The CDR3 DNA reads TGTGCCAGCAGCTTACAAGCGGGGTACAATGAGCAGTTCTTC.

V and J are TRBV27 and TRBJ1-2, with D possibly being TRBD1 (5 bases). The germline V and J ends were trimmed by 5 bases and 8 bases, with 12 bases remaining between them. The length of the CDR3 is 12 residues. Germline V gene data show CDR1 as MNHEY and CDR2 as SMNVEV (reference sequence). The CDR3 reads CASSPPQGGYTF. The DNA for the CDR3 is TGTGCCAGCAGTCCTCCCCAGGGCGGCTACACCTTC.

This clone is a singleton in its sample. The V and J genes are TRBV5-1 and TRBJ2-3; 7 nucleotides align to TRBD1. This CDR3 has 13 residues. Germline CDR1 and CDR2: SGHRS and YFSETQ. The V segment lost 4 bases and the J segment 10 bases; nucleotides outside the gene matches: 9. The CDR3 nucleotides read TGCGCCAGCAGCCTCGAGGGGGCCGGAGCGCAGTATTTT. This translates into CASSLEGAGAQYF.

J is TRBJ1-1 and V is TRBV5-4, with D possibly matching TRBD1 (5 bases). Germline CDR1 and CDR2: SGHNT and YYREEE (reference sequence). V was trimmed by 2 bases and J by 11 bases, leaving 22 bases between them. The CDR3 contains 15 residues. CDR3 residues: CASSFPPSPAGLAFF. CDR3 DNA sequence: TGTGCCAGCAGCTTTCCCCCTAGTCCCGCAGGGTTGGCTTTCTTT.

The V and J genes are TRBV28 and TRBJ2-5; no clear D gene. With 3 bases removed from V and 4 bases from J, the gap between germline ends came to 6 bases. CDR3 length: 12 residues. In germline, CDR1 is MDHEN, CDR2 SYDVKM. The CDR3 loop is CASSFRRETQYF. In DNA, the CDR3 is TGTGCCAGCAGTTTTAGAAGAGAGACCCAGTACTTC.

CDR3 protein: CASSRQGSGANVLTF. As DNA, the CDR3 is TGTGCCAGCAGCCGACAGGGCTCGGGGGCCAACGTCCTGACTTTC. The chain combines TRBV5-4 with TRBJ2-6; 7 nucleotides agree with TRBD1. Per germline, CDR1 SGHNT and CDR2 YYREEE (reference sequence). The CDR3 totals 15 residues. With V trimmed by 4 bases and J by 4 bases, 5 bases remained unmatched.

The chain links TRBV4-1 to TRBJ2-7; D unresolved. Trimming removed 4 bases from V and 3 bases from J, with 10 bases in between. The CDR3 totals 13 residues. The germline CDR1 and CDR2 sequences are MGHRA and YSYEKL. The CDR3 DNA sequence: TGCGCCAGCAGCCCTATCCTCGACTACGAGCAGTACTTC. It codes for CASSPILDYEQYF.